This T cell receptor beta chain is from a study of cytomegalovirus exposure and HLA in healthy donors. Study as a whole: Drawn from HLA-typed donors, about 85 million unique TCRs were held in an early data release.

The donors, nominally healthy at sampling, likely had unrecorded immune exposures. PCR was performed using 60 Vbeta and 13 Jbeta primers. The assay was immunoSEQ multiplex PCR, and TCRdb's table has in-frame clones only and misses some. Found here are some 70,000 clones; the top ten clones hold 4.5% to 5%. As for this clone: What it binds is unknown.

V was clipped by 3 bases and J by 1 base, with 4 bases between them. The CDR3 length is 12 residues. Germline CDR1 reads SGHRS; CDR2 reads YFSETQ. General study results and limits: In a later analysis, CMV-associated beta chains were mostly HLA-associated, it appeared. V- and J-gene trimming in TCR beta was tied to a missense DCLRE1C variant by an analysis performed later.

Source material: PBMCs. The sequence came from a man aged 35 to 55 in good health and CMV-seronegative. The chain couples TRBV5-1 to TRBJ1-2; D is undetermined. CDR3 in DNA: TGCGCCAGCAGCTCCAGTAACTATGGCTACACCTTC. It is translated as CASSSSNYGYTF. Together with reference TRBV5-1 and TRBJ1-2, the CDR3 gives the full variable domain: KAGVTQTPRYLIKTRGQQVTLSCSPISGHRSVSWYQQTPGQGLQFLFEYFSETQRNKGNFPGRFSGRQFSNSRSEMNVSTLELGDSALYLCASSSSNYGYTFGSGTRLTVV.